This TCR beta chain was sequenced during a study of T cell responses to AZD1222 COVID-19 vaccine (dated by TCRdb to the early 2020s). Broadly, across the study: AZD1222 recipients with second doses at about 4 weeks or about 12 weeks were pooled, because spike-specific TCR depth and breadth did not differ between schedules. A total of approximately 240 trial participants underwent TCR sequencing, of whom 207 had received two doses of AZD1222 and approximately 26 had received two doses of the MenACWY control vaccine. Enrollment into the trials was organized by age into subgroups of 18-55, 56-69 and 70-plus years, and those subgroups contained about 160, 30 and 59 TCR-sequenced participants, respectively. General findings and caveats noted by the study authors: Only six AZD1222 recipients were SARS-CoV-2 seropositive at baseline, limiting conclusions about previously exposed vaccinees. Because no day 14 peak-response samples were available, the repertoires could be characterized only after the peak T cell response. In the small 56-69-year group, the increase in depth fell short of significance, most likely because of low power. Most participants were white British and females outnumbered males, and the authors suggested that clonal diversity may have been underestimated. After two AZD1222 doses, spike-specific TCR breadth and depth were significantly higher than at day 0 and than in MenACWY recipients. The whole spike protein was spanned by vaccine-associated CD4 TCRs, and dominant responses were seen in regions 160-218 and 743-854. Reportedly, almost half of the unique spike-specific TCRs recognized epitopes lying outside the regions that are mutated in the B.1.351 and B.1.1.7 variants.

The CDR3 regions of human TCRbeta chains were subjected to immunosequencing. Per the original workflow: TCRs in the repertoires were compared against a reference library of SARS-CoV-2-specific TCRs that had been generated with the MIRA antigen-specificity platform. Breadth was defined as the fraction of unique TCRs that were SARS-CoV-2-associated, and depth was defined as the fraction of total T cells that were SARS-CoV-2-associated. Using the MIRA data, each spike-specific TCR was mapped to the spike region that the TCR reacts to and placed in a CD4 or CD8 class. Log10-transformed breadth and depth values were compared by one-way ANOVA with Sidak's multiple comparisons tests. TCRdb provides this immuneACCESS table in a form limited to in-frame rearrangements. Some clones are lacking; in checked studies, under half of them reflect an unresolved V gene, and why the rest are absent is not known. That table is the source of V, J and clone size, and D and trimming were worked out from the DNA. This sample is represented by roughly 250,000 clones; 85% to 95% of them were singletons. Around 0.58% of the sample comes from the top ten.

Reading the germline V gene gives CDR1 MNHEY and CDR2 SVGAGI. The CDR3 holds 14 amino acids from the cysteine to the phenylalanine. The CDR3 DNA has 42 bases and is translated from base 1. Cut back by 6 bases and 3 bases, the V and J ends lie 14 bases apart. The label giving this sample's time point can be read as: baseline before first vaccination. Vaccinee samples came from UK trials COV001 and COV002, including a single-blind randomized controlled phase 2/3 trial of AZD1222 (ChAdOx1 nCoV-19) in healthy adults. For TCRbeta chain sequencing, PBMC samples were collected from trial participants at day 0 and at day 28 after the second dose. As concerns this clone: The specificity of this receptor is unknown. One base away there is no much larger clone; base qualities are not given.

The source material was peripheral blood, sampled on day 0 of AZD1222 vaccination. The sequence links TRBV6-5 to TRBJ1-2; a weak D assignment points to TRBD1 (6 bases agree). The receptor was derived from an adult in good health. Here is the DNA: TGTGCCAGCAGCCCCTCCGGGGGGCACTATGGCTACACCTTC. Translation gives CASSPSGGHYGYTF.